These 25 T cell receptor beta chains were all obtained from the same sample, sequenced in a study of T cells in Graves' hyperthyroidism and ophthalmopathy. Amplification of TCR beta CDR3 regions used RNA as the template. Carried out on the TCR CDR3, a first-round RT-PCR used the HTBI primer set. MiXCR, applied by TCRdb to the multiplex PCR reads, yields one record per CDR3 protein. The sample holds around 600,000 distinct CDR3 sequences; approximately 15% are singletons and the top ten take around 3.5%. The source material was blood. The source of these receptors is a woman aged 40 to 55 with Graves' ophthalmopathy.

This clonotype was counted a few times. This chain links TRBV27 with TRBJ1-1; 8 nucleotides line up with TRBD1. J lost 4 bases, V lost 6 bases, and 7 bases had no gene match. The CDR3 has 14 amino acids. Germline V gene sequence: CDR1 MNHEY, CDR2 SMNVEV (reference sequence). CDR3 nucleotide sequence: TGTGCCAGCAGAATAACAGGGGGTGGCACTGAAGCTTTCTTT. It yields the protein CASRITGGGTEAFF.

This clonotype came up many times. The chain couples TRBV7-2 to TRBJ2-7, with TRBD1 as a possible D gene (6 bases). The V and J ends lost 4 bases and 3 bases respectively, with 10 bases between them. Germline V lookup: CDR1 SGHTA, CDR2 FQGNSA. This CDR3 has 13 residues. The chain's CDR3 is CASSSDRNYEQYF. For the CDR3, the DNA is TGTGCCAGCAGCTCCGACAGGAACTACGAGCAGTACTTC.

This clonotype occurred a few times. This chain joins TRBV2 and TRBJ1-1; TRBD1 might be the D (6 bases). This CDR3 has 14 residues. The germline V and J ends were trimmed by 5 bases and 11 bases, with 21 bases remaining between them. Germline V gene sequence: CDR1 SNHLY, CDR2 FYNNEI. The CDR3 loop is CASSPATGRLEAFF. The CDR3 nucleotides read TGTGCCAGCAGTCCCGCCACAGGGCGTTTGGAGGCTTTCTTT.

In this sample, this clonotype turned up many times. The rearrangement uses TRBV20-1 and TRBJ1-1; perhaps TRBD1 as D (6 bases). The V end was cut by 0 bases, the J end by 3 bases, with 11 bases between. CDR3 size: 14 residues. CDR1 is DFQATT and CDR2 is SNEGSKA in the germline V gene (reference sequence). For the CDR3, the DNA is TGCAGTGCTAGAGATCAGAGGGGGGACACTGAAGCTTTCTTT. Amino acids: CSARDQRGDTEAFF.

This clonotype was detected many times. CDR3 sequence: CSAAGAGAHSYEQYF. CDR3 nucleotide sequence: TGCAGTGCCGCGGGGGCGGGTGCACACTCCTACGAGCAGTACTTC. The genes are TRBV20-1 and TRBJ2-7; tentative D call: TRBD2 (7 bases). Trimming took off 6 bases at V and 0 bases at J, with 18 bases between the two ends. Per germline, CDR1 DFQATT and CDR2 SNEGSKA (reference sequence). The CDR3 loop spans 15 amino acids.

This clonotype turned up a few times. The J gene is TRBJ1-4, the V gene TRBV28; TRBD1 is a possible D gene (5 bases). Germline CDR1 is MDHEN and CDR2 is SYDVKM. The CDR3 contains 16 residues. V lost 6 bases to trimming and J lost 2 bases, with 16 bases between them. The chain's CDR3 is CASSVRPGTTNEKLFF. The DNA of the CDR3 is TGTGCCAGCAGCGTCCGTCCAGGGACGACTAATGAAAAACTGTTTTTT.

The CDR3 loop is CASSEPGKYTEAFF. The CDR3 DNA reads TGTGCCAGCAGTGAACCAGGGAAGTACACTGAAGCTTTCTTT. The chain recombines TRBV6-1 with TRBJ1-1; D is perhaps TRBD1 (5 bases). This CDR3 is built from 14 residues. The germline V gene has CDR1 MNHNS and CDR2 SASEGT. Trimming shortened V by 2 bases and J by 3 bases, and 10 bases separated the two germline ends.

At least ten counts were recorded for this clonotype. This sequence joins TRBV12-3 or TRBV12-4 and TRBJ1-6; TRBD1 might be the D (5 bases). V was trimmed by 1 base and J by 9 bases, leaving 13 bases between them. The CDR3 is 15 amino acids. The CDR3 DNA reads as TGTGCCAGCAGTTTAGATCGGGACCGGCGTTCACCCCTCCACTTT. Its protein product is CASSLDRDRRSPLHF.

This chain links TRBV28 with TRBJ2-1; D possibly uses TRBD1 or TRBD2 (5 bases each). Germline values: CDR1 MDHEN, CDR2 SYDVKM. The CDR3 consists of 15 residues. The germline V and J ends were trimmed by 9 bases and 4 bases, with 19 bases remaining between them. The CDR3 sequence: CASRQRESTYNEQFF. For the CDR3, the DNA is TGTGCCAGTAGACAGAGGGAGTCAACTTACAATGAGCAGTTCTTC.

This rearrangement joins TRBV2 to TRBJ1-5; tentative D call: TRBD1 (6 bases). This CDR3 comprises 15 residues. CDR1 and CDR2 from the germline V gene are SNHLY and FYNNEI. V gave up 5 bases and J gave up 7 bases, with 18 bases separating them. The CDR3 DNA sequence: TGTGCCAGCAGTATTGATTACAGGGCAGACCAGCCCCAGCATTTT. As protein: CASSIDYRADQPQHF.

This clonotype was counted many times. The chain links TRBV3-1 to TRBJ2-1; possible D gene TRBD1, 7 bases. Germline values: CDR1 LGHDT, CDR2 YNNKEL (reference sequence). V was shortened by 0 bases and J by 8 bases, with 20 bases between the two germline ends. The CDR3 loop spans 17 amino acids. The CDR3 DNA reads TGTGCCAGCAGCCAAGAAGGGGGCTCGGGAGCAGGTTATGAGCAGTTCTTC. Its translation is CASSQEGGSGAGYEQFF.

Comments on this clonotype: A read error may explain this, as a much larger clone is one base away. In DNA, the CDR3 is TGCAGTGCCGGGGGGGCGGCGGGGAACACAGATACGCAGTATTTT. This sequence encodes CSAGGAAGNTDTQYF. This rearrangement joins TRBV20-1 to TRBJ2-3; 8 bases align to TRBD2. The germline gives CDR1 DFQATT, CDR2 SNEGSKA (reference sequence). The CDR3 covers 15 residues. Trimming removed 6 bases from V and 2 bases from J; junction bases left unmatched: 10.

This CDR3 reads CSARGVGPDEKLFF. CDR3 bases: TGCAGTGCTAGAGGGGTAGGGCCGGATGAAAAACTGTTTTTT. The V and J genes are TRBV20-1 and TRBJ1-4; D gene uncertain. V lost 1 base to trimming and J lost 6 bases, with 12 bases between them. Per the germline V gene, CDR1 is DFQATT and CDR2 is SNEGSKA (reference sequence). The CDR3 spans 14 residues.

This clonotype appeared many times. V gene TRBV5-1 combines with J gene TRBJ2-3; D possibly matches TRBD1 or TRBD2 (6 bases each). Germline V CDR1 and CDR2: SGHRS, YFSETQ. With 3 bases removed from V and 1 base from J, the gap between germline ends came to 15 bases. This CDR3 has 16 amino acids. Written as DNA, the CDR3 is TGCGCCAGCAGCTCGAGGGGGGATTTAGGCACAGATACGCAGTATTTT. Protein product: CASSSRGDLGTDTQYF.

This clonotype has a count of ten or more. The chain recombines TRBV7-3 with TRBJ2-2; D unclear. V was clipped by 5 bases and J by 4 bases, with 11 bases between them. This CDR3 comprises 14 residues. Per the germline V gene, CDR1 is SGHTA and CDR2 is FQGTGA. For the CDR3, the DNA is TGTGCCAGCAGCCCGGACCGGGCCACCGGGGAGCTGTTTTTT. Translated, it gives CASSPDRATGELFF.

Ten or more counts support this clonotype. The V call is TRBV7-9, the J call TRBJ2-7, with a tentative D call TRBD1 (5 bases). The CDR3 covers 14 residues. The V and J ends lost 5 bases and 1 base respectively, with 12 bases between them. Germline V gives CDR1 SEHNR, CDR2 FQNEAQ (reference sequence). The CDR3 sequence is CASSPRVESYEQYF. The CDR3 DNA reads as TGTGCCAGCAGCCCCAGGGTGGAGTCCTACGAGCAGTACTTC.

This clonotype was detected only a few times. The rearrangement joins TRBV28 to TRBJ1-2; D unresolved. Germline CDR1 reads MDHEN; CDR2 reads SYDVKM. There are 12 residues in the CDR3. The ends were cut back, 6 bases at V and 2 bases at J, with 7 bases in the middle. CDR3 amino acids: CASRRRNYGYTF. CDR3 nucleotide sequence: TGTGCCAGCAGGCGGAGGAACTATGGCTACACCTTC.

V gene TRBV18 combines with J gene TRBJ2-4, with no clear D. The CDR3 is made up of 17 amino acids. The V and J ends lost 3 bases and 0 bases respectively, with 15 bases between them. The V gene's germline CDR1 is KGHSH and CDR2 LQKENI. The CDR3 DNA is TGTGCCAGCTCACCGACCGAAGGCGGCCTAGCCAAAAACATTCAGTACTTC. This gives the protein CASSPTEGGLAKNIQYF. Looking up the rest from reference TRBV18 and TRBJ2-4 gives the full variable domain: NAGVMQNPRHLVRRRGQEARLRCSPMKGHSHVYWYRQLPEEGLKFMVYLQKENIIDESGMPKERFSAEFPKEGPSILRIQQVVRGDSAAYFCASSPTEGGLAKNIQYFGAGTRLSVL.

The chain employs TRBV6-1 and TRBJ1-1; D gene uncertain. The germline V gene encodes CDR1 MNHNS and CDR2 SASEGT. There are 16 residues in the CDR3. Trimming removed 1 base at V and 0 bases at J, with 12 bases between. In DNA, the CDR3 is TGTGCCAGCAGTGAAGTCGGCAGCCTTTTGAACACTGAAGCTTTCTTT. This translates into CASSEVGSLLNTEAFF.

This clonotype showed up just a few times. The J gene is TRBJ2-1, the V gene TRBV7-8; no definite D call. The CDR3 loop spans 13 amino acids. The germline V and J ends were trimmed by 0 bases and 5 bases, with 5 bases remaining between them. Germline V gene sequence: CDR1 SGHVS, CDR2 FQNEAQ. The CDR3 DNA follows: TGTGCCAGCAGCTTAGCTCTGAACAATGAGCAGTTCTTC. This sequence encodes CASSLALNNEQFF.

The gene calls are TRBV3-1 and TRBJ2-7; TRBD2 matches 10 bases. The CDR3 spans 16 residues. V dropped 4 bases and J dropped 6; count of bases not matched to a gene: 12. Germline V gives CDR1 LGHDT, CDR2 YNNKEL (reference sequence). The CDR3 reads CASSLRGASGRSEQYF. The DNA for the CDR3 is TGTGCCAGCAGCCTCCGAGGGGCTAGCGGGAGAAGCGAGCAGTACTTC.

This clonotype was seen a few times. This rearrangement joins TRBV20-1 to TRBJ2-3; D is ambiguous. CDR1 and CDR2 from the germline V gene are DFQATT and SNEGSKA (reference sequence). The CDR3 covers 12 residues. V lost 2 bases and J 2 bases, leaving 5 bases between the germline ends. The CDR3 spells CSARLDTDTQYF. In DNA, the CDR3 is TGCAGTGCTAGATTAGACACAGATACGCAGTATTTT.

This clonotype has a handful of counts. The V and J genes are TRBV19 and TRBJ2-5; weak D call: TRBD2 (5 bases). Trimming took 5 bases from V and 3 from J, leaving 10 bases between them. Germline V gene sequence: CDR1 LNHDA, CDR2 SQIVND (reference sequence). This CDR3 has 13 amino acids. This CDR3 is CASSPPGKETQYF. In DNA form, the CDR3 reads TGTGCCAGTAGTCCCCCGGGAAAAGAGACCCAGTACTTC.

This clonotype has just a few counts. The chain is built from TRBV19 and TRBJ2-3; 8 bases match TRBD1. The junction had 10 bases not matched to a gene; V was cut back by 6 bases and J by 2 bases. Germline CDR1 LNHDA, CDR2 SQIVND (reference sequence). This CDR3 region has 16 residues. CDR3 loop: CASRKGDRGSTDTQYF. CDR3 coding DNA: TGTGCCAGTAGAAAAGGAGACAGGGGATCCACAGATACGCAGTATTTT.

As regards this clonotype: A much larger clonotype is one base distant, so this may be a read error. The chain uses TRBV24-1 and TRBJ2-7; possible D gene TRBD1, 6 bases. Trimming took off 7 bases at V and 3 bases at J, with 15 bases between the two ends. The CDR3 totals 14 residues. Germline V gives CDR1 KGHDR, CDR2 SFDVKD. This chain's CDR3 is CATSQTGGGYEQYF. For the CDR3, the DNA is TGTGCCACCAGCCAGACAGGTGGCGGCTACGAGCAGTACTTC.